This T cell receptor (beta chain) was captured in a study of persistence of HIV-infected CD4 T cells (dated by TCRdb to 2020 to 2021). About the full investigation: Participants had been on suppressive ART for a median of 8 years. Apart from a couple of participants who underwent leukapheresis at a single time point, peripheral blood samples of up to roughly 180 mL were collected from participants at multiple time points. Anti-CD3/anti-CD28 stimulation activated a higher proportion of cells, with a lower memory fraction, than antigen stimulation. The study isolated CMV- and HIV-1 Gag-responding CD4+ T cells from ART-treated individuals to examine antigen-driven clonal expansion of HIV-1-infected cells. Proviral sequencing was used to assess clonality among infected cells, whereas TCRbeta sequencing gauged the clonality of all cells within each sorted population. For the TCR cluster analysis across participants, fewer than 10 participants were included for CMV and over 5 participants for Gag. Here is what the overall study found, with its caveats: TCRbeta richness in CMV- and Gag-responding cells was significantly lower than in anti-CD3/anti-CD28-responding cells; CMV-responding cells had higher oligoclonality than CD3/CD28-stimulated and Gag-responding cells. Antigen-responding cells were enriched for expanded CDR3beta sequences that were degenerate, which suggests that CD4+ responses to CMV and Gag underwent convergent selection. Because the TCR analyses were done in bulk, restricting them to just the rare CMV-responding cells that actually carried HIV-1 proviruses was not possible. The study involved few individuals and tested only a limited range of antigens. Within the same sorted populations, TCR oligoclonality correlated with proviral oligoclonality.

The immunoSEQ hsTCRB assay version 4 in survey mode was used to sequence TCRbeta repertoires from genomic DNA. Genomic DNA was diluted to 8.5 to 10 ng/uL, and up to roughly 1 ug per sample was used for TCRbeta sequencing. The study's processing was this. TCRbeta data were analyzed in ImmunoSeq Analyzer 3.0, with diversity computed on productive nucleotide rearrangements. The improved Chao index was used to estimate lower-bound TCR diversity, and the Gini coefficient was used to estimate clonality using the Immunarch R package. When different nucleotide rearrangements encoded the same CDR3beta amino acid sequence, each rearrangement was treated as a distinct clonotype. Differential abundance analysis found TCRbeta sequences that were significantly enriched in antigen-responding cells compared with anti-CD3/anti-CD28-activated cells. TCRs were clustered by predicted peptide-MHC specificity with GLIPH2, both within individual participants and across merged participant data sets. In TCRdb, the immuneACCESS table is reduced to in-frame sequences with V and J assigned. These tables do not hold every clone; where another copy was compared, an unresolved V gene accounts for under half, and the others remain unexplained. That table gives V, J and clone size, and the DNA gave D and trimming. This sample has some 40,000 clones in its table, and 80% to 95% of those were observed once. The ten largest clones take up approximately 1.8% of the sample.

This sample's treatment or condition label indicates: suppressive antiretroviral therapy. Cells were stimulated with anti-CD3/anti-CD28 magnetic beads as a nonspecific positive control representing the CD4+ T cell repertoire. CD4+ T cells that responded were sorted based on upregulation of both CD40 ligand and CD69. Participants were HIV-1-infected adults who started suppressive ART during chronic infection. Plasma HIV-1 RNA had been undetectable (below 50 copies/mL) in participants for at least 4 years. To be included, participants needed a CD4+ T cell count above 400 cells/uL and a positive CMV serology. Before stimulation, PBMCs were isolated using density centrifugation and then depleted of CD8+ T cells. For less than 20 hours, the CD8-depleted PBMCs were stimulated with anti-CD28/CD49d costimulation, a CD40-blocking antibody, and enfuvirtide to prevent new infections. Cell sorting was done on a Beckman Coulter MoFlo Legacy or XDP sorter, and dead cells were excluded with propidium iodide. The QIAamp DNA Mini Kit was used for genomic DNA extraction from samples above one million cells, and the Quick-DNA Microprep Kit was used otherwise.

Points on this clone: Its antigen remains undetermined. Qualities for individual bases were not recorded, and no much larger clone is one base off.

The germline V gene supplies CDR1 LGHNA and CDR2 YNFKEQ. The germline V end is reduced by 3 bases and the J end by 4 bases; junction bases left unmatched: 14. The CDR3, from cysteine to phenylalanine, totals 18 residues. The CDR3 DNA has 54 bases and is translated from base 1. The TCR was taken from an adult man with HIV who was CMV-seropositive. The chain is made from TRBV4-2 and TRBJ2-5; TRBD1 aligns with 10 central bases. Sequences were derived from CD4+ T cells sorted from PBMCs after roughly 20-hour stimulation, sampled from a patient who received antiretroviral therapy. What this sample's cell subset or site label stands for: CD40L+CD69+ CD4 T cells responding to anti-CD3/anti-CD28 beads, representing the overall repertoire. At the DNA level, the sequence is TGTGCCAGCAGCCAGGAAATGTCGACAGGGGGCAATGGAGAGACCCAGTACTTC. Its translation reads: CASSQEMSTGGNGETQYF.